The 28 T cell receptor beta chains in this list originate from one sample, sequenced in a study of T cells after yellow fever vaccination. In TCRdb, the 5' RACE reads were re-called with MiXCR into one record per CDR3 protein. Of 10,000 or so distinct CDR3 sequences listed, about 6.1% are singletons. Sequences were derived from PBMCs, either bulk or a sorted T-cell subset (CD4+, CD8+, memory, or dextramer-sorted; not recorded which), sampled on the day of the yellow fever booster vaccination. The receptors shown here come from a man aged 30 to 39 who received the YFV17D yellow fever vaccine.

Ten or more counts support this clonotype. This sequence joins TRBV12-3 or TRBV12-4 and TRBJ1-3; 7 nucleotides line up with TRBD1. J was trimmed by 0 bases and V by 6 bases; bases with no gene match: 5. The CDR3 sequence is 15 residues long. The CDR3 loop reads CASRIAGGSGNTIYF. The CDR3 DNA reads as TGTGCCAGCAGGATCGCAGGGGGCTCTGGAAACACCATATATTTT.

In this sample, this clonotype is medium-sized. The CDR3 is CASRETGQGNEQFF. CDR3 nucleotide sequence: TGCGCCAGCAGAGAGACGGGACAGGGGAATGAGCAGTTCTTC. The chain combines TRBV5-1 with TRBJ2-1, with 10 positions matching TRBD1. Trimming cost V 5 bases and J 7 bases; bases outside gene matches: 6. The germline V gene has CDR1 SGHRS and CDR2 YFSETQ. This CDR3 has 14 amino acids.

At least ten counts were recorded for this clonotype. CDR3 nucleotide sequence: TGCGCCAGCAGCTTGGCCCCTCGAGGGAACCCCTACGAGCAGTACTTC. Its protein product is CASSLAPRGNPYEQYF. The chain is built from TRBV5-1 and TRBJ2-7, with D maybe TRBD2 (5 bases). The CDR3 runs 16 residues. V dropped 0 bases and J dropped 2 bases, with 15 bases sitting between them. The germline V gene has CDR1 SGHRS and CDR2 YFSETQ.

Ten or more counts support this clonotype. The rearrangement joins TRBV23-1 to TRBJ2-5; the D is unclear. TRBV23-1 is an open reading frame, and its role is uncertain. The V end lost 4 bases, the J end lost 5 bases, and 14 bases lay between the germline ends. The CDR3 length is 14 residues. The CDR3 spells CASSPVWLRETQYF. DNA of the CDR3: TGCGCCAGCAGTCCGGTATGGCTGCGGGAGACCCAGTACTTC.

In this sample, this clonotype turned up many times. V and J are TRBV12-5 and TRBJ2-1; D remains ambiguous. The CDR3 covers 12 residues. With 3 bases removed from V and 3 bases from J, the gap between germline ends came to 3 bases. Germline assignment: CDR1 LGHNT and CDR2 FRNRAP. CDR3 coding DNA: TGTGCTAGTGGTTTCTACTACAATGAGCAGTTCTTC. This sequence encodes CASGFYYNEQFF. The variable domain in full, completed from reference TRBV12-5 and TRBJ2-1, reads DARVTQTPRHKVTEMGQEVTMRCQPILGHNTVFWYRQTMMQGLELLAYFRNRAPLDDSGMPKDRFSAEMPDATLATLKIQPSEPRDSAVYFCASGFYYNEQFFGPGTRLTVL.

By share, this clonotype counts as medium-sized. The V gene is TRBV19, the J gene TRBJ2-5; no definite D call. The germline V gene encodes CDR1 LNHDA and CDR2 SQIVND (reference sequence). The CDR3 is 13 amino acids. The CDR3 DNA follows: TGTGCTATAGGCCTTAACCTAGAAGAGACCCAGTACTTC. It is translated as CAIGLNLEETQYF.

This clonotype came up many times. The J gene is TRBJ2-7, the V gene TRBV2; D perhaps matches TRBD2 (6 bases). Trimming took off 7 bases at V and 2 bases at J, with 9 bases between the two ends. Germline V CDR1 and CDR2: SNHLY, FYNNEI. This CDR3 comprises 12 residues. CDR3 region: CASTREAYEQYF. CDR3 coding DNA: TGTGCCAGCACTAGGGAGGCCTACGAGCAGTACTTC.

Many counts were recorded for this clonotype. The V and J genes are TRBV27 and TRBJ2-5, with 8 bases that match TRBD1. The V segment lost 4 bases and the J segment 4 bases; nucleotides outside the gene matches: 8. Looked up from germline, CDR1 is MNHEY and CDR2 is SMNVEV (reference sequence). The CDR3 extends over 15 amino acids. In DNA, the CDR3 is TGTGCCAGCAGTTCGCCCGGACAGGGATTAGAGACCCAGTACTTC. It specifies CASSSPGQGLETQYF.

By sample fraction, this clonotype is medium-sized. V is TRBV20-1 and J is TRBJ2-3; the match to TRBD2 covers 7 bases. Germline V gives CDR1 DFQATT, CDR2 SNEGSKA (reference sequence). The CDR3 sequence is 15 residues long. With V trimmed by 4 bases and J by 1 base, 8 bases remained unmatched. CDR3 DNA sequence: TGCAGTGCTACCATAGCGGGCTACCGCACAGATACGCAGTATTTT. It is translated as CSATIAGYRTDTQYF.

This clonotype is categorized as medium-sized (0.01 to 0.1%). The CDR3 loop is CASSRETSGSYEQYF. The CDR3 DNA reads TGTGCCAGCAGTAGAGAAACTAGCGGGAGTTACGAGCAGTACTTC. The rearrangement uses TRBV12-3 or TRBV12-4 and TRBJ2-7; TRBD2 matches at 11 bases. CDR3 length equals 15 residues. V lost 5 bases to trimming and J lost 4 bases; unmatched junction nucleotides: 7.

This clonotype is termed medium-sized (0.01 to 0.1%). The J gene is TRBJ2-7, the V gene TRBV5-6; D is perhaps TRBD2 (5 bases). The CDR3 length is 15 residues. V shed 4 bases and J shed 0 bases, with 14 bases lying between them. Germline lookup yields CDR1 SGHDT and CDR2 YYEEEE. CDR3 sequence: CASSMTGISSYEQYF. In DNA, the CDR3 is TGTGCCAGCAGCATGACCGGGATTAGCTCCTACGAGCAGTACTTC.

This clonotype ranks as medium-sized (0.01 to 0.1%). The gene calls are TRBV6-2 or TRBV6-3 and TRBJ2-7; D tentatively fits TRBD1 or TRBD2 (6 bases each). CDR3 length: 15 residues. The V gene lost 4 bases and the J gene lost 4 bases, with 17 bases spanning the gap. Germline CDR1 MNHEY, CDR2 SVGEGT. CDR3 bases: TGTGCCAGCAGTTGGCCCCGGGGGCTAGTATACGAGCAGTACTTC. This codes for CASSWPRGLVYEQYF.

This clonotype was counted many times. V gene TRBV20-1 combines with J gene TRBJ2-7; 10 bases are a match to TRBD2. This CDR3 is 13 amino acids long. V trimming: 6 bases; J trimming: 6 bases; junction bases outside the gene matches: 8. Germline-derived CDR1 and CDR2 are DFQATT and SNEGSKA (reference sequence). CDR3 bases: TGCAGTGCGTCAGGGACTAGCGTTTTCGAGCAGTACTTC. Protein: CSASGTSVFEQYF.

This clonotype was counted many times. V gene TRBV20-1 combines with J gene TRBJ1-1; D gene uncertain. Germline V gene data show CDR1 as DFQATT and CDR2 as SNEGSKA (reference sequence). The germline V and J ends were trimmed by 0 bases and 5 bases, with 19 bases remaining between them. This CDR3 has 16 residues. CDR3 region: CSARDIASWADTEAFF. CDR3 nucleotides: TGCAGTGCTAGAGATATCGCGAGTTGGGCAGATACTGAAGCTTTCTTT.

A few counts support this clonotype. The chain carries TRBV4-1 and TRBJ2-3, with D perhaps being TRBD1 or TRBD2 (5 bases each). The V end lost 3 bases, the J end lost 2 bases, and 9 bases lay between the germline ends. There are 14 residues in the CDR3. Germline CDR1 and CDR2: MGHRA and YSYEKL. The CDR3 nucleotides read TGCGCCAGCAGCCAGGGGACCCCCACAGATACGCAGTATTTT. Its translation is CASSQGTPTDTQYF.

The sample holds many counts of this clonotype. The rearrangement uses TRBV5-6 and TRBJ2-7; D gene ambiguous. This CDR3 spans 12 amino acids. V lost 0 bases and J lost 4, with 5 bases in between. The germline V gene has CDR1 SGHDT and CDR2 YYEEEE. CDR3 sequence (DNA): TGTGCCAGCAGCTTGGTAGGGTACGAGCAGTACTTC. It yields the protein CASSLVGYEQYF. Together with reference TRBV5-6 and TRBJ2-7, the CDR3 gives the full variable domain: DAGVTQSPTHLIKTRGQQVTLRCSPKSGHDTVSWYQQALGQGPQFIFQYYEEEERQRGNFPDRFSGHQFPNYSSELNVNALLLGDSALYLCASSLVGYEQYFGPGTRLTVT.

Ten or more counts support this clonotype. This chain uses TRBV7-9 with TRBJ1-1; 7 bases align to TRBD1. The germline V gene has CDR1 SEHNR and CDR2 FQNEAQ (reference sequence). V shed 1 base and J 8 bases; nucleotides not matched to a gene: 10. The length of the CDR3 is 15 residues. CDR3 nucleotide sequence: TGTGCCAGCAGCTTAGGTACAGGGGCGGAAAAGGAAGCTTTCTTT. Its protein is CASSLGTGAEKEAFF.

This clonotype was seen repeatedly, ten times or more. This chain connects TRBV5-5 to TRBJ2-5; possible D gene TRBD2, 6 bases. The CDR3 length is 15 residues. In germline, CDR1 is SGHKS, CDR2 YYEKEE (reference sequence). The germline V and J ends were trimmed by 5 bases and 5 bases, with 19 bases remaining between them. CDR3 sequence: CASSSTGGRVETQYF. In nucleotides, the CDR3 is TGTGCCAGCAGTTCTACCGGGGGAAGGGTCGAGACCCAGTACTTC.

By share, this clonotype ranks as medium-sized. The chain links TRBV6-5 to TRBJ2-3; TRBD2 matches 12 bases. Germline loops: CDR1 MNHEY, CDR2 SVGAGI. The CDR3 is made up of 16 amino acids. Trimming at V came to 0 bases and at J to 5 bases, leaving 3 bases not matched to a gene. CDR3 amino acids: CASSYSLAGGGDTQYF. The CDR3, as DNA: TGTGCCAGCAGTTACTCGCTAGCGGGAGGGGGAGATACGCAGTATTTT.

The sample holds many counts of this clonotype. The rearrangement uses TRBV28 and TRBJ2-7; the match to TRBD2 covers 13 bases. Per germline, CDR1 MDHEN and CDR2 SYDVKM. Trimming removed 6 bases from V and 6 bases from J; junction bases left unmatched: 8. CDR3 length: 15 amino acids. The CDR3 here is CASRQLAGGSGEQYF. CDR3 coding DNA: TGTGCCAGCAGGCAACTAGCGGGAGGGTCTGGCGAGCAGTACTTC.

This clonotype came up many times. This chain uses TRBV7-2 with TRBJ2-5; either TRBD1 or TRBD2 may fit D (5 bases each). V was pared by 5 bases and J by 4 bases, with 14 bases between. The CDR3 is made up of 14 amino acids. The germline V gene has CDR1 SGHTA and CDR2 FQGNSA. The CDR3 sequence: CASSLRGDGETQYF. In nucleotides, the CDR3 is TGTGCCAGCAGCCTCAGAGGGGACGGAGAGACCCAGTACTTC.

This clonotype appeared many times. The chain is built from TRBV10-2 and TRBJ2-5; 11 nucleotides align to TRBD2. This CDR3 has 20 amino acids. Germline lookup yields CDR1 WSHSY and CDR2 SAAADI. Trimming cost V 3 bases and J 6 bases; bases outside gene matches: 21. The CDR3 region has the DNA TGCGCCAGCAGTGATAGGGCCAGGGACAGAACTAGCGGGAGTCGGAAGACCCAGTACTTC. Amino acids: CASSDRARDRTSGSRKTQYF.

By its share, this clonotype is medium-sized (0.01 to 0.1%). The chain employs TRBV24-1 and TRBJ2-5, with D unresolved. This CDR3 is built from 15 residues. V was shortened by 6 bases and J by 1 base, with 14 bases between the two germline ends. Germline loops: CDR1 KGHDR, CDR2 SFDVKD. CDR3 residues: CATSQPGRIQETQYF. CDR3 nucleotides: TGTGCCACCAGTCAGCCGGGCAGGATCCAAGAGACCCAGTACTTC.

By share, this clonotype ranks as medium-sized (0.01 to 0.1%). The chain combines TRBV6-5 with TRBJ2-2; D is possibly TRBD1 (6 bases). The CDR3 length is 16 residues. Germline assignment: CDR1 MNHEY and CDR2 SVGAGI. V lost 0 bases and J 1 base, leaving 9 bases between the germline ends. The CDR3 nucleotides read TGTGCCAGCAGTTACTCGGGGGCAGGGAACACCGGGGAGCTGTTTTTT. Translation gives CASSYSGAGNTGELFF.

This clonotype has a count of ten or more. The V gene is TRBV6-5, the J gene TRBJ2-1, with D hard to call. This CDR3 spans 16 amino acids. V lost 0 bases, J lost 0 bases, and 9 bases lay in between. Germline V CDR1 and CDR2: MNHEY, SVGAGI. CDR3 sequence reads: CASSYSFSPSYNEQFF. CDR3 nucleotides: TGTGCCAGCAGTTACTCGTTCAGTCCCTCCTACAATGAGCAGTTCTTC.

There are many counts of this clonotype. The rearrangement uses TRBV11-2 and TRBJ2-3; no firm D call. The length of the CDR3 is 12 residues. Germline values: CDR1 SGHAT, CDR2 FQNNGV. The ends were cut back, 0 bases at V and 9 bases at J, with 7 bases in the middle. CDR3 DNA sequence: TGTGCCAGCAGCTTAGATCAGTTAACGCAGTATTTT. Its translation: CASSLDQLTQYF.

By proportion, this clonotype is medium-sized. The chain recombines TRBV14 with TRBJ2-7; 13 bases map to TRBD2. Trimming at V came to 2 bases and at J to 6 bases, leaving 4 bases not matched to a gene. The CDR3 runs 15 residues. Looked up from germline, CDR1 is SGHDN and CDR2 is FVKESK. The CDR3 region has the DNA TGTGCCAGCAGCCAACTGGGACTAGCGGGATTCGAGCAGTACTTC. Its protein is CASSQLGLAGFEQYF.

This clonotype was recorded many times. The CDR3 coding sequence is TGTGCCAGCAGTTTGGGCGTTGTTGGCTACACCTTC. Encoded protein: CASSLGVVGYTF. V gene TRBV12-3 or TRBV12-4 combines with J gene TRBJ1-2; no reliable D call. The CDR3 has 12 amino acids. Trimming took off 3 bases at V and 7 bases at J, with 9 bases between the two ends.